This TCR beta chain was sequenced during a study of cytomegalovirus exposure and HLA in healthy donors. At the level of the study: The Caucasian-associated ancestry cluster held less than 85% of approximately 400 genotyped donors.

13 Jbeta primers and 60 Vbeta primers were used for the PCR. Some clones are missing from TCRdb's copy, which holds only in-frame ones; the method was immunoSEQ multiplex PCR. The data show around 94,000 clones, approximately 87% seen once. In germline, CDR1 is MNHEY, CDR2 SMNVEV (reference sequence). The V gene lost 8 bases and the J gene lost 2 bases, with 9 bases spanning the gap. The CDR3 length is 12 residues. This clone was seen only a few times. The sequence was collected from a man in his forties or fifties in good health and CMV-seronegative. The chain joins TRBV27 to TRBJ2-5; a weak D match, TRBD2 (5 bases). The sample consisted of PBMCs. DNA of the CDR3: TGTGCCAGCGGACTCCTACAAGAGACCCAGTACTTC. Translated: CASGLLQETQYF.